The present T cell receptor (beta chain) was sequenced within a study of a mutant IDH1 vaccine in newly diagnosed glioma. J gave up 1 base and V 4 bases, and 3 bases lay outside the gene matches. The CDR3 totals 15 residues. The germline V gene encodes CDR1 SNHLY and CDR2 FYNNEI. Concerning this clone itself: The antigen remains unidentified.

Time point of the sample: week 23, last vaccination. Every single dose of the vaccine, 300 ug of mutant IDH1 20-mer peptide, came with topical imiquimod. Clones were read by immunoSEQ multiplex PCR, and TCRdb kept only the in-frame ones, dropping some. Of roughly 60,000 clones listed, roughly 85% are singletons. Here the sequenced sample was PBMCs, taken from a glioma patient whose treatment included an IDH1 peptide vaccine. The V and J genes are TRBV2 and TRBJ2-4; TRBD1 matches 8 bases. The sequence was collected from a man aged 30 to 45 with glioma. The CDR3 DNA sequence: TGTGCCAGCAGTGCCTGGACAGGGGCCAAAAACATTCAGTACTTC. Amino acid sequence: CASSAWTGAKNIQYF.